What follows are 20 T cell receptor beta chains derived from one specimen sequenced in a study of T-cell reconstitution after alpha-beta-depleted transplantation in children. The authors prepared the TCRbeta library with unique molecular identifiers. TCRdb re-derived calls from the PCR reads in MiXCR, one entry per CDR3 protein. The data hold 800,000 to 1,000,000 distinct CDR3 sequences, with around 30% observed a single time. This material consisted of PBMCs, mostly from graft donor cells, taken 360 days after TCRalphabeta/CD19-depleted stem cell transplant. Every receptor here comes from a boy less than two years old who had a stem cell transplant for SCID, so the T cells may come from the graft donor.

The CDR3 DNA reads as TGCGCCAGCAGTTCGAGCGGAACGAACACCGGGGAGCTGTTTTTT. Its protein is CASSSSGTNTGELFF. This sequence joins TRBV10-1 and TRBJ2-2; TRBD2 is a possible D gene (5 bases). The V end lost 5 bases, the J end lost 0 bases, and 10 bases lay between the germline ends. The CDR3 sequence is 15 residues long. Looked up from germline, CDR1 is WNHNN and CDR2 is SYGVQD (reference sequence).

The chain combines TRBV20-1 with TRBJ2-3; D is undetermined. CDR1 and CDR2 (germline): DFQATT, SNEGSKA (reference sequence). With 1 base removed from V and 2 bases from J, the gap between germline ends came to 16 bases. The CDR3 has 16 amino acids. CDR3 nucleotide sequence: TGCAGTGCTAGAGTAACAACGCTAACATTCACAGATACGCAGTATTTT. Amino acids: CSARVTTLTFTDTQYF.

The CDR3 is CASHHNGLAPNEQFF. The CDR3 DNA is TGTGCCAGCCACCATAACGGACTAGCCCCCAATGAGCAGTTCTTC. The chain combines TRBV2 with TRBJ2-1; TRBD2 agrees at 8 bases. CDR3 size: 15 residues. After removal of 8 bases from V and 6 bases from J, the junction contained 12 bases not matched to a gene. Germline lookup yields CDR1 SNHLY and CDR2 FYNNEI.

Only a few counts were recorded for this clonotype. The CDR3 region is CATSRRQGTYEQYF. The CDR3, as DNA: TGTGCCACCAGCAGAAGACAGGGAACCTACGAGCAGTACTTC. The rearrangement links TRBV15 to TRBJ2-7; 7 bases are shared with TRBD1. V shed 2 bases and J 2 bases; nucleotides not matched to a gene: 3. The CDR3 contains 14 residues. CDR1 LNHNV and CDR2 YYDKDF come from the germline V gene (reference sequence).

CDR3 protein: CASSQDLEGRLSYEQYF. The CDR3 DNA sequence: TGCGCCAGCAGCCAAGATCTGGAAGGGAGGTTGTCCTACGAGCAGTACTTC. V is TRBV4-3 and J is TRBJ2-7, with D maybe TRBD2 (6 bases). The germline gives CDR1 LGHNA, CDR2 YSLEER. The CDR3 totals 17 residues. The V end was cut by 0 bases, the J end by 1 base, with 16 bases between.

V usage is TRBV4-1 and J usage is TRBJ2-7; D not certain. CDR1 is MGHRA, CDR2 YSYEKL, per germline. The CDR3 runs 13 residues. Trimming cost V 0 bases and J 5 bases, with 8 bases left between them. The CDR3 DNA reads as TGCGCCAGCAGCCAAGACCAGTGGGACGAGCAGTACTTC. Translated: CASSQDQWDEQYF.

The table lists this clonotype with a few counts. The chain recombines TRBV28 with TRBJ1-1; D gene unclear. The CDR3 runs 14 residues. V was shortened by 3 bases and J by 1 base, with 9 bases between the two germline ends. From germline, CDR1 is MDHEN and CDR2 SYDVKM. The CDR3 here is CASSFTGKNTEAFF. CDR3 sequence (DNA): TGTGCCAGCAGTTTTACCGGCAAGAACACTGAAGCTTTCTTT. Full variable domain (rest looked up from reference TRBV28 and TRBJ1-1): DVKVTQSSRYLVKRTGEKVFLECVQDMDHENMFWYRQDPGLGLRLIYFSYDVKMKEKGDIPEGYSVSREKKERFSLILESASTNQTSMYLCASSFTGKNTEAFFGQGTRLTVV.

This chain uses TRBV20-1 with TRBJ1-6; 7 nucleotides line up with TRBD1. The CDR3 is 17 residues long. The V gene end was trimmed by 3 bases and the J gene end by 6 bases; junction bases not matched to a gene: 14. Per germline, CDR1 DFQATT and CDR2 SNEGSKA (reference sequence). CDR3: CSASQTGKGGFNSPLHF. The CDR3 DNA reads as TGCAGTGCTAGCCAGACAGGGAAGGGGGGATTTAATTCACCCCTCCACTTT.

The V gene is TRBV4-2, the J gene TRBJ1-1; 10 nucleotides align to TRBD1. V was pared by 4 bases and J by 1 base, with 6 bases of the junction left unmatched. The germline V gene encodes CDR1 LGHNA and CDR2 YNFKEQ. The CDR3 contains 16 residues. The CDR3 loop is CASSPGQGVENTEAFF. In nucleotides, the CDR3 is TGTGCCAGCAGCCCCGGACAGGGGGTAGAGAACACTGAAGCTTTCTTT.

The CDR3 loop is CASTLGQTLRGTDTQYF. For the CDR3, the DNA is TGTGCCAGCACCCTGGGACAGACTTTGCGAGGCACAGATACGCAGTATTTT. The chain employs TRBV12-3 or TRBV12-4 and TRBJ2-3; the match to TRBD1 covers 7 bases. There are 17 residues in the CDR3. V lost 7 bases, J lost 1 base, and 14 bases stayed unmatched.

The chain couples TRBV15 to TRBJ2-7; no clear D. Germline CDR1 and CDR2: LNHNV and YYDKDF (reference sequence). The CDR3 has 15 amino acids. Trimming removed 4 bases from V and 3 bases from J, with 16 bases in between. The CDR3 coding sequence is TGTGCCACCAGCATATTTCAAGGGTTTGGCTACGAGCAGTACTTC. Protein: CATSIFQGFGYEQYF. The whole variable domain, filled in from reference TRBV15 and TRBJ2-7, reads DAMVIQNPRYQVTQFGKPVTLSCSQTLNHNVMYWYQQKSSQAPKLLFHYYDKDFNNEADTPDNFQSRRPNTSFCFLDIRSPGLGDTAMYLCATSIFQGFGYEQYFGPGTRLTVT.

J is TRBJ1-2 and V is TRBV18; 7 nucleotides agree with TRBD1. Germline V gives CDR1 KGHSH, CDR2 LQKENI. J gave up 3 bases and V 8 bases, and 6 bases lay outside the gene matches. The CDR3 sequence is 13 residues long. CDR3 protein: CASSPQGDYGYTF. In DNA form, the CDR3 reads TGTGCCAGCAGCCCCCAGGGGGACTATGGCTACACCTTC.

The CDR3 here is CSGGSGGSLMQETQYF. CDR3 sequence (DNA): TGCAGTGGGGGGAGCGGGGGCTCACTAATGCAAGAGACCCAGTACTTC. The J gene is TRBJ2-5, the V gene TRBV20-1; 8 nucleotides match TRBD2. Per the germline V gene, CDR1 is DFQATT and CDR2 is SNEGSKA (reference sequence). The CDR3 is 16 residues long. V dropped 7 bases and J dropped 2; count of bases not matched to a gene: 15.

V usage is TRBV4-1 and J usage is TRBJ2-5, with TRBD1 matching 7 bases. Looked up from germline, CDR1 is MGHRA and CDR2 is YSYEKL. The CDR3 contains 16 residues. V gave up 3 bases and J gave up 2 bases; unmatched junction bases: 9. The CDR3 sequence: CASSQVGTAEQETQYF. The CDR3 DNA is TGCGCCAGCAGCCAGGTCGGGACAGCTGAACAAGAGACCCAGTACTTC.

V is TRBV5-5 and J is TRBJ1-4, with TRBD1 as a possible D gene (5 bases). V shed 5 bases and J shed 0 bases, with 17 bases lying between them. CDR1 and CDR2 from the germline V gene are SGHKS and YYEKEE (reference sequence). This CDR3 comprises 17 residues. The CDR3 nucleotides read TGTGCCAGCAGTCGTGACAGAATCCCTGCAACTAATGAAAAACTGTTTTTT. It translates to CASSRDRIPATNEKLFF.

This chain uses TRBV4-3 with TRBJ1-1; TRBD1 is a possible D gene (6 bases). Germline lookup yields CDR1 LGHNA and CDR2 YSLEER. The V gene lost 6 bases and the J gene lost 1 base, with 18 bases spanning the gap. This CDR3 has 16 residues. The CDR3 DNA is TGCGCCAGCAGAGAACTCCAGGGGCGCGGGAACACTGAAGCTTTCTTT. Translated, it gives CASRELQGRGNTEAFF.

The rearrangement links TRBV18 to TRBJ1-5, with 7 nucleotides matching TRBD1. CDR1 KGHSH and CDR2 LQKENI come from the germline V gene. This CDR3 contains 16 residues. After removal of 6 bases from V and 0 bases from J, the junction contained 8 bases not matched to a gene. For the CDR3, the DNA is TGTGCCAGCTCGTCGGGACAGACTTTTAGCAATCAGCCCCAGCATTTT. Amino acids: CASSSGQTFSNQPQHF.

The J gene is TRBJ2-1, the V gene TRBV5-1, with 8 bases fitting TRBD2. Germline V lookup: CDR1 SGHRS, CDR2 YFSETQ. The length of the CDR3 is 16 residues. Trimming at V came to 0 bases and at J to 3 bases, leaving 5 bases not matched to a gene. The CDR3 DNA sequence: TGCGCCAGCAGCTTGGGAGGTAGCGGGGTCTACAATGAGCAGTTCTTC. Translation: CASSLGGSGVYNEQFF.

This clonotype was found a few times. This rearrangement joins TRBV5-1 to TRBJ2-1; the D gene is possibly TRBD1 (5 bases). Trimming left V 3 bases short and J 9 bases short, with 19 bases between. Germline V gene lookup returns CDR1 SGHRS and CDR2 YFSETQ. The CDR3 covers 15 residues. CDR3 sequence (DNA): TGCGCCAGCAGCTGGAGCCATGGGGCTGACGGTGAGCAGTTCTTC. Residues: CASSWSHGADGEQFF.

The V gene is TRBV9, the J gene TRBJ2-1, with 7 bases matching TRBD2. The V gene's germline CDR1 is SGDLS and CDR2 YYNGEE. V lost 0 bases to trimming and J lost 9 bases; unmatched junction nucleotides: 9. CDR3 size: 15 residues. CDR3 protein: CASSVAAGEYVEQFF. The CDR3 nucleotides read TGTGCCAGCAGCGTAGCGGCGGGGGAGTATGTTGAGCAGTTCTTC.